This T cell receptor (beta chain) derives from a study of cytomegalovirus exposure and HLA in healthy donors. The CDR3 runs to 17 residues. CDR1 SGHDT and CDR2 YYEEEE come from the germline V gene. The junction had 9 bases not matched to a gene; V was cut back by 1 base and J by 0 bases. The PCR employed 60 Vbeta primers together with 13 Jbeta primers. Sequenced by immunoSEQ multiplex PCR; TCRdb stores in-frame clones only, minus some. The sample lists about 160,000 clones; roughly three quarters were seen once. Sequenced material: PBMCs. The clonotype was recovered from a man younger than 35 in good health and CMV-seropositive. The chain has TRBV5-6 and TRBJ2-5, with 7 bases aligning to TRBD2. CDR3 in amino acids: CASSLSRLGGYQETQYF. The CDR3 nucleotides read TGTGCCAGCAGCTTGTCGAGGTTGGGGGGGTACCAAGAGACCCAGTACTTC.